This T cell receptor beta chain originates from a study of neurological immune-mediated disorders. This clonotype occurred many times. MiXCR was run by TCRdb on the 5' RACE reads, yielding one entry per CDR3 protein. The sample carries around 94,000 distinct CDR3 sequences, roughly 3.5% recorded once. This TCR derives from a woman aged 18-29 years with multiple sclerosis. The sample consisted of PBMCs.

The CDR3 coding sequence is TGTGCCAGCAAGGTGGGGCCGACAGCCCTCTATGGCTACACCTTC. Translated, it gives CASKVGPTALYGYTF. This chain joins TRBV7-2 and TRBJ1-2, with a possible D match to TRBD1 (5 bases). This CDR3 is 15 amino acids long. The V end was cut by 7 bases, the J end by 4 bases, with 19 bases between. Per the germline V gene, CDR1 is SGHTA and CDR2 is FQGNSA.